The 24 T cell receptor beta chains below come from one sample, sequenced in a study of shared clonotypes between healthy human individuals. The table came from immunoSEQ multiplex PCR; TCRdb's copy has only in-frame clones and leaves some out. The repertoire holds about 490,000 clones, with 75% to 85% as singletons. Sequences were obtained from PBMCs. The source of these receptors is a woman between 35 and 50 years old in good health. Some clones in this sample may be carry-over from other donors' samples.

The chain recombines TRBV5-1 with TRBJ2-5; D uncertain. The J call may be faulty, since TRBJ2-7 better matches the DNA end. This CDR3 is 14 amino acids long. Germline V gives CDR1 SGHRS, CDR2 YFSETQ. DNA of the CDR3: TGCGCCAGCAGCTTGGTGGCTGATTCCTACGAGCAGTACTTC. Amino acids: CASSLVADSYEQYF.

This clone appeared a single time. The chain has TRBV9 and TRBJ2-3; D not certain. CDR1 and CDR2 from the germline V gene are SGDLS and YYNGEE. The CDR3 extends over 14 amino acids. The germline V and J ends were trimmed by 3 bases and 0 bases, with 8 bases remaining between them. The CDR3 DNA reads as TGTGCCAGCAGCGCTCAGGCTAGCACAGATACGCAGTATTTT. This translates into CASSAQASTDTQYF. The entire variable domain, with the rest obtained from reference TRBV9 and TRBJ2-3, is as follows: DSGVTQTPKHLITATGQRVTLRCSPRSGDLSVYWYQQSLDQGLQFLIQYYNGEERAKGNILERFSAQQFPDLHSELNLSSLELGDSALYFCASSAQASTDTQYFGPGTRLTVL.

The sample holds a few counts of this clone. The chain recombines TRBV28 with TRBJ1-3, with D tentatively TRBD1 (6 bases). Trimming shortened V by 2 bases and J by 3 bases, and 11 bases separated the two germline ends. Germline assignment: CDR1 MDHEN and CDR2 SYDVKM. The CDR3 consists of 15 residues. The CDR3 bases are TGTGCCAGCAGTTTAACTACAGGGTATGGAAACACCATATATTTT. This codes for CASSLTTGYGNTIYF.

Comments on this clone: A read error is the likely source, as a far larger clone sits one nucleotide away. The CDR3 here is CASSEASTGGYSYTF. The CDR3 DNA follows: TGTGCCAGCAGTGAAGCATCGACCGGCGGGTATAGCTACACCTTC. V usage is TRBV6-1 and J usage is TRBJ1-2; D gene unclear. The length of the CDR3 is 15 residues. Trimming removed 0 bases from V and 9 bases from J, with 17 bases in between. The germline CDR1 and CDR2 sequences are MNHNS and SASEGT.

The chain uses TRBV30 and TRBJ2-7; D is perhaps TRBD2 (5 bases). V lost 3 bases and J 12 bases, leaving 15 bases between the germline ends. The CDR3 is 11 amino acids. CDR1 and CDR2 from the germline V gene are GTSNPN and SVGIG (reference sequence). The chain's CDR3 is CAWSGRGKLYF. The CDR3 coding sequence is TGTGCCTGGAGCGGACGGGGAAAGTTGTACTTC.

The rearrangement uses TRBV5-4 and TRBJ1-2, with unresolved D. Trimming stripped 4 bases from V and 3 bases from J, with 16 bases between. CDR1 is SGHNT, CDR2 YYREEE, per germline (reference sequence). CDR3 size: 15 residues. Here the CDR3 reads CASSHSNGPHYGYTF. Written as DNA, the CDR3 is TGTGCCAGCAGCCATAGTAATGGGCCCCACTATGGCTACACCTTC.

This clone appeared a few times. The rearrangement uses TRBV6-1 and TRBJ1-3; 9 bases are a match to TRBD1. Losses at the gene ends were 5 bases for V and 1 base for J; bases not matched to a gene: 3. The CDR3 extends over 15 amino acids. Germline V CDR1 and CDR2: MNHNS, SASEGT. CDR3 amino acids: CASSPGTGSGNTIYF. CDR3 DNA: TGTGCCAGCAGTCCCGGGACAGGGTCTGGAAACACCATATATTTT.

On this clone: Different DNA sequences within this sample yield the same CDR3. The CDR3: CASSGQGHEQFF. CDR3 nucleotides: TGTGCCAGCAGTGGTCAAGGTCATGAGCAGTTCTTC. The gene calls are TRBV2 and TRBJ2-1; D remains ambiguous. The V gene lost 4 bases and the J gene lost 8 bases, with 9 bases spanning the gap. The length of the CDR3 is 12 residues. CDR1 is SNHLY, CDR2 FYNNEI, per germline.

In this sample, this clone turned up many times. CDR3 DNA sequence: TGTGCCAGCAGCCAGGGGGTAGCGGGAGCTTGGACAGATACGCAGTATTTT. It encodes CASSQGVAGAWTDTQYF. The chain is built from TRBV5-5 and TRBJ2-3; TRBD2 aligns across 9 bases. Per the germline V gene, CDR1 is SGHKS and CDR2 is YYEKEE (reference sequence). With V trimmed by 4 bases and J by 3 bases, 12 bases remained unmatched. The CDR3 length is 17 residues.

To note about this clone: Other DNA sequences within the sample encode an identical CDR3. The chain combines TRBV7-3 with TRBJ2-1; 7 nucleotides agree with TRBD2. Germline V CDR1 and CDR2: SGHTA, FQGTGA. Trimming at V came to 0 bases and at J to 7 bases, leaving 3 bases not matched to a gene. The CDR3 is 14 amino acids. CDR3 sequence reads: CASSLTRGSNEQFF. CDR3 nucleotides: TGTGCCAGCAGCTTAACTCGCGGGAGTAATGAGCAGTTCTTC.

The chain recombines TRBV7-2 with TRBJ2-7; 13 nucleotides align to TRBD2. Germline CDR1 SGHTA, CDR2 FQGNSA. The J segment lost 6 bases and the V segment lost 5 bases, leaving 7 bases of the junction unmatched. This CDR3 is 15 amino acids long. The CDR3: CASSPGLAGVPEQYF. The CDR3 DNA sequence: TGTGCCAGCAGCCCAGGACTAGCGGGAGTACCCGAGCAGTACTTC.

The V and J genes are TRBV6-1 and TRBJ2-7; 10 bases fit TRBD1. CDR1 is MNHNS, CDR2 SASEGT, per germline. The V gene end was trimmed by 2 bases and the J gene end by 5 bases; junction bases not matched to a gene: 9. The CDR3 is 16 amino acids. The CDR3 reads CASSEFPRGQGHEQYF. In DNA form, the CDR3 reads TGTGCCAGCAGTGAATTCCCCCGGGGACAGGGGCACGAGCAGTACTTC.

This clone was seen a handful of times. The DNA of the CDR3 is TGTGCCAGCACCCAAGGGGGAACTCCTTACGAGCAGTACTTC. This gives the protein CASTQGGTPYEQYF. The gene calls are TRBV28 and TRBJ2-5, with D possibly being TRBD1 (6 bases). With the DNA end fitting TRBJ2-7 better, the J assignment may be wrong. CDR1 and CDR2 from the germline V gene are MDHEN and SYDVKM. The CDR3 loop spans 14 amino acids.

This clone was found once. The CDR3, as DNA: TGTGCCACCAGCAGAGATTTAGGGTGGGGAGAGACCCAGTACTTC. Its translation is CATSRDLGWGETQYF. V is TRBV15 and J is TRBJ2-5, with no clear D. The germline CDR1 and CDR2 sequences are LNHNV and YYDKDF (reference sequence). The germline V and J ends were trimmed by 0 bases and 4 bases, with 12 bases remaining between them. The CDR3 length is 15 residues.

On this clone itself: This may be a read error, as it is one base from a much larger clone. The identical CDR3 is also encoded by other nucleotide sequences in the sample. The chain links TRBV5-3 to TRBJ2-3; no reliable D call. TRBV5-3 is annotated as an ORF whose role is uncertain. V gave up 3 bases and J gave up 0 bases, with 11 bases separating them. The CDR3 sequence is 15 residues long. CDR3 protein: CARSSGRASTDTQYF. For the CDR3, the DNA is TGTGCCAGAAGCTCCGGTCGAGCAAGCACAGATACGCAGTATTTT.

This chain links TRBV6-5 with TRBJ2-7; 9 nucleotides align to TRBD1. Germline loops: CDR1 MNHEY, CDR2 SVGAGI. J was trimmed by 8 bases and V by 4 bases; bases with no gene match: 3. The CDR3 sequence is 12 residues long. The CDR3 loop reads CASSLGQGKQYF. CDR3 nucleotide sequence: TGTGCCAGCAGTTTGGGACAGGGAAAGCAGTACTTC.

This chain uses TRBV11-2 with TRBJ2-7, with unresolved D. V lost 5 bases, J lost 4 bases, and 12 bases lay in between. This CDR3 region has 13 residues. CDR1 is SGHAT, CDR2 FQNNGV, per germline. In DNA, the CDR3 is TGTGCCAGCAGCCTACACCTCCAATACGAGCAGTACTTC. Protein sequence: CASSLHLQYEQYF.

V usage is TRBV7-8 and J usage is TRBJ1-5; D possibly corresponds to TRBD1 (5 bases). Germline CDR1 SGHVS, CDR2 FQNEAQ. The length of the CDR3 is 14 residues. The V and J ends lost 3 bases and 2 bases respectively, with 8 bases between them. DNA of the CDR3: TGTGCCAGCAGCTTCGGCAGGGGCAATCAGCCCCAGCATTTT. This sequence encodes CASSFGRGNQPQHF. Filled out from reference TRBV7-8 and TRBJ1-5, the complete variable domain reads GAGVSQSPRYKVAKRGQDVALRCDPISGHVSLFWYQQALGQGPEFLTYFQNEAQLDKSGLPSDRFFAERPEGSVSTLKIQRTQQEDSAVYLCASSFGRGNQPQHFGDGTRLSIL.

The chain joins TRBV2 to TRBJ2-7; D possibly corresponds to TRBD2 (5 bases). CDR1 and CDR2 (germline): SNHLY, FYNNEI. V was shortened by 2 bases and J by 7 bases, with 15 bases between the two germline ends. The CDR3 contains 14 residues. The CDR3 sequence: CASSENTVGMEQYF. DNA of the CDR3: TGTGCCAGCAGTGAAAATACGGTCGGGATGGAGCAGTACTTC. The entire variable domain, with the rest obtained from reference TRBV2 and TRBJ2-7, is as follows: EPEVTQTPSHQVTQMGQEVILRCVPISNHLYFYWYRQILGQKVEFLVSFYNNEISEKSEIFDDQFSVERPDGSNFTLKIRSTKLEDSAMYFCASSENTVGMEQYFGPGTRLTVT.

There are a few counts of this clone. The chain has TRBV4-1 and TRBJ1-1; D is unresolved. CDR3 length equals 15 residues. Germline-derived CDR1 and CDR2 are MGHRA and YSYEKL. Trimming stripped 2 bases from V and 1 base from J, with 11 bases between. In DNA, the CDR3 is TGCGCCAGCAGCCAATCTCCAACATCGAACACTGAAGCTTTCTTT. It encodes CASSQSPTSNTEAFF.

This clone was observed at least ten times. The chain is built from TRBV30 and TRBJ2-7; D possibly matches TRBD1 or TRBD2 (5 bases each). This CDR3 contains 13 residues. V shed 4 bases and J shed 4 bases, with 14 bases lying between them. From germline, CDR1 is GTSNPN and CDR2 SVGIG (reference sequence). In DNA, the CDR3 is TGTGCCTGGAACACGGGGACGCCTTACGAGCAGTACTTC. Residues: CAWNTGTPYEQYF.

The gene calls are TRBV10-3 and TRBJ2-2; the D gene could be TRBD1 or TRBD2 (6 bases each). CDR1 is ENHRY and CDR2 is SYGVKD in the germline V gene. Trimming left V 3 bases short and J 7 bases short, with 15 bases between. This CDR3 region has 15 residues. CDR3 bases: TGTGCCATCAGTGACCCCGGGAGAGGGGGCGGGGAGCTGTTTTTT. Amino acids: CAISDPGRGGGELFF.

This sequence joins TRBV5-1 and TRBJ1-1; D is perhaps TRBD1 (6 bases). V gave up 7 bases and J gave up 5 bases, with 18 bases separating them. The CDR3 has 14 residues. Germline CDR1 is SGHRS and CDR2 is YFSETQ. Here the CDR3 DNA reads TGCGCCAGCTCATCGACGACACAGGGAACTGAAGCTTTCTTT. It is translated as CASSSTTQGTEAFF.

This clone was seen more than once but under ten times. The chain has TRBV28 and TRBJ1-1; D perhaps matches TRBD1 (6 bases). The CDR3 is made up of 14 amino acids. Germline-derived CDR1 and CDR2 are MDHEN and SYDVKM. V gave up 8 bases and J gave up 8 bases, with 21 bases separating them. CDR3 nucleotide sequence: TGTGCCAGCGGTCCGGGACAACGGGGGGCAGAAGCTTTCTTT. Its protein is CASGPGQRGAEAFF.